The 9 T cell receptor beta chains listed next were all sequenced from one sample in a study of T cells in Graves' hyperthyroidism and ophthalmopathy (dated by TCRdb to the late 2010s). The library was produced with multiplex PCR. TCRdb records Illumina HiSeq 2000 as the sequencer. Amplification of TCR beta CDR3 regions was carried out from RNA transcripts. A first-round RT-PCR of the TCR CDR3 used the HTBI primer set with the Qiagen OneStep RT-PCR kit. TCRdb reprocessing: public reads trimmed at Q25 with fastp, clones called with MiXCR, in-frame beta chains kept. Under each unique CDR3 protein, matching rows form one entry showing the most common genes and DNA. Present in this sample are hundreds of thousands of distinct CDR3 sequences, around 20% of which were seen just once. Over 15% of the sample comes from the top ten. Sequences were obtained from blood. Every receptor here comes from a woman aged 45-65 years with Graves' hyperthyroidism that later progressed to Graves' ophthalmopathy.

V and J are TRBV9 and TRBJ1-2; 7 bases agree with TRBD1. CDR3 length: 16 residues. With V trimmed by 3 bases and J by 5 bases, 13 bases remained unmatched. Germline values: CDR1 SGDLS, CDR2 YYNGEE. CDR3 protein: CASSATGQALEYGYTF. DNA of the CDR3: TGTGCCAGCAGCGCCACCGGACAGGCACTTGAATATGGCTACACCTTC.

The rearrangement uses TRBV4-1 and TRBJ1-2; a weak D match, TRBD1 (6 bases). This CDR3 contains 13 residues. Germline values: CDR1 MGHRA, CDR2 YSYEKL. V was cut by 3 bases and J by 8 bases, with 13 bases left in between. CDR3 bases: TGCGCCAGCAGCCAGCCAGGGGATAGGGGCTACACCTTC. As protein: CASSQPGDRGYTF.

The CDR3 bases are TGCGCCAGCAGCTTAACTTCTAACCTCCTGGGAGAGCAGTACTTC. It encodes CASSLTSNLLGEQYF. This chain joins TRBV5-1 and TRBJ2-7; the D is unclear. Germline CDR1 SGHRS, CDR2 YFSETQ. The CDR3 sequence is 15 residues long. The V end lost 2 bases, the J end lost 7 bases, and 19 bases lay between the germline ends. The full variable domain, in which reference TRBV5-1 and TRBJ2-7 provide the parts outside the CDR3, is KAGVTQTPRYLIKTRGQQVTLSCSPISGHRSVSWYQQTPGQGLQFLFEYFSETQRNKGNFPGRFSGRQFSNSRSEMNVSTLELGDSALYLCASSLTSNLLGEQYFGPGTRLTVT.

With regard to this clonotype: Given a much more abundant clone one base away, this may be a read error. The V and J genes are TRBV6-1 and TRBJ1-2, with 9 bases aligning to TRBD1. Germline values: CDR1 MNHNS, CDR2 SASEGT. The CDR3 is made up of 16 amino acids. V was clipped by 10 bases and J by 6 bases; unmatched bases: 18. CDR3 sequence reads: CANRKSGTGTSNGYTF. The CDR3 DNA sequence: TGTGCCAACAGGAAATCCGGGACAGGGACTTCGAATGGCTACACCTTC.

V gene TRBV6-1 combines with J gene TRBJ1-4, with 7 nucleotides matching TRBD1. Per the germline V gene, CDR1 is MNHNS and CDR2 is SASEGT. The CDR3 extends over 15 amino acids. J lost 7 bases, V lost 3 bases, and 8 bases had no gene match. The CDR3: CASSDSGTDFEKLFF. The DNA of the CDR3 is TGTGCCAGCAGTGACTCCGGGACAGACTTTGAAAAACTGTTTTTT.

The table lists this clonotype with many counts. J is TRBJ2-3 and V is TRBV6-1; D is ambiguous. V gave up 10 bases and J gave up 0 bases, with 11 bases separating them. Looked up from germline, CDR1 is MNHNS and CDR2 is SASEGT. The CDR3 is 13 residues long. The CDR3 DNA reads as TGTGCCACCAAGCGACCCAGCACAGATACGCAGTATTTT. Its protein is CATKRPSTDTQYF.

In its sample, this clonotype was seen a few times. This chain connects TRBV12-3 or TRBV12-4 to TRBJ1-5, with 12 bases aligning to TRBD1. This CDR3 spans 17 amino acids. The junction had 4 bases not matched to a gene; V was cut back by 4 bases and J by 0 bases. The CDR3 here is CASSSGQGATSNQPQHF. For the CDR3, the DNA is TGTGCCAGCAGTTCGGGACAGGGGGCTACTAGCAATCAGCCCCAGCATTTT.

This clonotype was seen only a few times. The gene calls are TRBV29-1 and TRBJ2-2, with TRBD2 matching over 13 bases. CDR1 is SQVTM and CDR2 is ANQGSEA in the germline V gene. V lost 7 bases, J lost 6 bases, and 2 bases stayed unmatched. The CDR3 is 13 residues long. The CDR3 coding sequence is TGCAGCGGACTAGCGGGGGGTGCCGGGGAGCTGTTTTTT. Its translation is CSGLAGGAGELFF.

The chain carries TRBV6-8 and TRBJ1-5, with unresolved D. The CDR3 totals 16 residues. The germline V and J ends were trimmed by 0 bases and 4 bases, with 13 bases remaining between them. Germline V gene data show CDR1 as MNHGY and CDR2 as SAAAGT. This CDR3 reads CASSYSTKGENQPQHF. The CDR3 nucleotides are TGTGCCAGCAGTTACTCGACCAAGGGAGAGAATCAGCCCCAGCATTTT.